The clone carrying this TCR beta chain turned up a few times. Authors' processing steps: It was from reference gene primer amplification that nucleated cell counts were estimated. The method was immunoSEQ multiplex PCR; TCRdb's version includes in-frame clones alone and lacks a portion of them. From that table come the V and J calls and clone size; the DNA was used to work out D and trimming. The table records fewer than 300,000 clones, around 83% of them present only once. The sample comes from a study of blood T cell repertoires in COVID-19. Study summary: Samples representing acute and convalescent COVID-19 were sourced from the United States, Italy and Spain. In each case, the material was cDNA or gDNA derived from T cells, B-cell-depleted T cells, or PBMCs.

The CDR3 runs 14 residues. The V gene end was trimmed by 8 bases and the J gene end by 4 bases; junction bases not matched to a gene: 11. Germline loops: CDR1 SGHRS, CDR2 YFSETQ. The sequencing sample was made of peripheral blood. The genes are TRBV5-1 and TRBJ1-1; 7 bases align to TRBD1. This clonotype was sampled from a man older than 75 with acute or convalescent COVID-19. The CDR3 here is CASGRWDSLTEAFF. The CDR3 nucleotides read TGCGCCAGTGGGAGGTGGGACAGCCTCACTGAAGCTTTCTTT.